The clone carrying this T cell receptor (beta chain) came up a few times. Its antigen is still unknown. CDR1 is LNHDA, CDR2 SQIVND, per germline (reference sequence). After removal of 5 bases from V and 8 bases from J, the junction contained 5 bases not matched to a gene. The CDR3 totals 13 residues. This sample is part of a study of response to subunit inactivated influenza vaccine. Whole-study results and caveats: The authors put forward the suggestion that each seasonal influenza vaccination may bring in only a limited number of new T cells.

TCRdb used MiXCR to reprocess the RT-PCR reads, holding one entry per CDR3 protein. The sample contains around 300,000 distinct CDR3 sequences, 22% of which appear only once. V and J are TRBV19 and TRBJ2-1; TRBD1 matches 8 bases. The receptor was isolated from a man aged 45-69 years who received an inactivated influenza vaccine. The sequenced sample was PBMCs from blood, obtained about 20 months after vaccination. The CDR3 DNA follows: TGTGCCAGTAGTCGGCCAGGGGGCGATGAGCAGTTCTTC. It translates to CASSRPGGDEQFF.